These T cell receptor beta chains were read from a single sample in a study of blood T cell repertoires in COVID-19. Method: immunoSEQ multiplex PCR; TCRdb's copy keeps in-frame clones and lacks some. The data show more than 250,000 clones, about nine tenths seen once. The sequencing sample was made of peripheral blood. The origin of the receptors is a man in his forties or fifties with active or convalescent COVID-19. CDR3s include the opening cysteine and the closing phenylalanine or tryptophan. A D gene is named only where the DNA matches it firmly. The size field is filled for only some rows; it gives once, few, many or a size class.

D gene	V gene	clone size	J gene	CDR3 protein	CDR3 DNA
TRBD1	TRBV29-1	-	TRBJ1-2	CSVVAPDRDYGYTF	TGCAGCGTTGTAGCTCCGGACAGGGACTATGGCTACACCTTC
-	TRBV6-2/TRBV6-3	-	TRBJ2-3	CASSYPSSLLVDTQYF	TGTGCCAGCAGTTATCCGTCATCCTTGTTAGTGGATACGCAGTATTTT
TRBD1	TRBV4-3	-	TRBJ1-4	CASSQPMGDSLSTTNEKLFF	TGCGCCAGCAGCCAGCCGATGGGGGACAGCCTTTCTACAACTAATGAAAAACTGTTTTTT
TRBD1	TRBV27	once	TRBJ1-4	CASSRTGAGEKLFF	TGTGCCAGCAGTAGGACAGGGGCAGGTGAAAAACTGTTTTTT
-	TRBV15	-	TRBJ1-1	CATSRVLAGMNTEAFF	TGTGCCACCAGCAGAGTTTTAGCAGGGATGAACACTGAAGCTTTCTTT
TRBD1	TRBV10-3	-	TRBJ1-1	CAISEDRGNTEAFF	TGTGCCATCAGTGAAGACAGGGGGAACACTGAAGCTTTCTTT
-	TRBV6-5	once	TRBJ1-2	CASSYWTDYGYTF	TGTGCCAGCAGTTATTGGACAGACTATGGCTACACCTTC
-	TRBV7-2	-	TRBJ1-2	CASSLESNGYTF	TGTGCCAGCAGCTTAGAGTCTAATGGCTACACCTTC
-	TRBV7-8	-	TRBJ1-2	CASSPPERGYTF	TGTGCCAGCAGCCCCCCCGAGAGGGGCTACACCTTC
TRBD1	TRBV2	-	TRBJ2-7	CASSENRGPAYEQYF	TGTGCCAGCAGCGAGAACAGGGGGCCGGCGTACGAGCAGTACTTC
TRBD1	TRBV19	-	TRBJ2-3	CASSMEGQGLTDTQYF	TGTGCCAGTAGTATGGAGGGACAGGGCCTCACAGATACGCAGTATTTT
-	TRBV18	-	TRBJ2-1	CASSPNRVGTSEQFF	TGTGCCAGCTCACCAAACAGGGTGGGGACGAGTGAGCAGTTCTTC
TRBD2	TRBV27	-	TRBJ2-1	CASSLGGRAVPDEQFF	TGTGCCAGCAGTTTGGGCGGGAGGGCCGTGCCCGATGAGCAGTTCTTC
-	TRBV9	-	TRBJ1-1	CASSSLASEAFF	TGTGCCAGCAGCTCTTTGGCCAGTGAAGCTTTCTTT
-	TRBV28	-	TRBJ1-3	CASSFFSGNTIYF	TGTGCCAGCAGTTTCTTCTCTGGAAACACCATATATTTT